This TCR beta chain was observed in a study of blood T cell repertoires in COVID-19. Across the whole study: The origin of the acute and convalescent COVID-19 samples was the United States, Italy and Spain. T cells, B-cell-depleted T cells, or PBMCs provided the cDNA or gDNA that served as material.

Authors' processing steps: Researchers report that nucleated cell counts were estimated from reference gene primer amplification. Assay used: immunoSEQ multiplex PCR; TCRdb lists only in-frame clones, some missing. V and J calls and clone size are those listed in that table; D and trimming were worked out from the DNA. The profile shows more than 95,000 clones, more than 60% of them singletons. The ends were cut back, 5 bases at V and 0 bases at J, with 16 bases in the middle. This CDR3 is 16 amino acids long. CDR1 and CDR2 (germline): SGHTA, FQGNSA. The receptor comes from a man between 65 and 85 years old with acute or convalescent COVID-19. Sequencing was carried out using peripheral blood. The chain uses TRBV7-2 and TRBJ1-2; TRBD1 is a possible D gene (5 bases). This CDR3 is CASSPDWGGANYGYTF. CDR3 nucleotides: TGTGCCAGCAGCCCTGACTGGGGGGGGGCTAACTATGGCTACACCTTC.